Presented here are 29 T cell receptor beta chains from one specimen sequenced in a study of regulatory T cells in long-lasting Graves disease. As for time point: newly diagnosed GD, antithyroid drugs for less than 3 months. From PBMCs, RNA was extracted and then used to make the TCR library. Arm-PCR of CDR3 regions with iRepertoire HTBI primers generated TCR beta libraries. A single record per CDR3 protein comes from TCRdb applying MiXCR to the multiplex PCR reads. The sample has 500,000 or so distinct CDR3 sequences; 12% to 15% are singletons. These data were also reused for a study on T cells in Graves' hyperthyroidism and ophthalmopathy.

This material consisted of peripheral blood mononuclear cells (PBMCs), taken at new diagnosis, from a patient treated with antithyroid drugs. These receptors all come from a woman aged 45-65 years with Graves disease.

Many counts were recorded for this clonotype. V gene TRBV2 combines with J gene TRBJ2-1, with 16 bases fitting TRBD2. The length of the CDR3 is 23 residues. CDR1 SNHLY and CDR2 FYNNEI come from the germline V gene. Trimming cost V 5 bases and J 0 bases; bases outside gene matches: 19. CDR3 DNA sequence: TGTGCCAGCAGTCCCCCTTTTTTGGCGGGACTAGCGGGAGGGACCGGCTCCTACAATGAGCAGTTCTTC. As protein: CASSPPFLAGLAGGTGSYNEQFF.

This clonotype has at least ten counts. The chain carries TRBV5-6 and TRBJ2-5; 9 nucleotides match TRBD1. The CDR3 runs 15 residues. Losses at the gene ends were 4 bases for V and 5 bases for J; bases not matched to a gene: 9. Germline loops: CDR1 SGHDT, CDR2 YYEEEE. The CDR3 loop is CASSDPGQGLETQYF. CDR3 nucleotides: TGTGCCAGCAGCGATCCGGGACAGGGATTGGAGACCCAGTACTTC.

This clonotype was detected a few times. The genes are TRBV3-1 and TRBJ1-5, with D possibly TRBD1 on 5 matching bases. Between the trimmed V and J ends, which lost 0 bases and 3 bases, there was a span of 12 bases. The CDR3 runs to 16 residues. Germline V gene data show CDR1 as LGHDT and CDR2 as YNNKEL (reference sequence). CDR3 in DNA: TGTGCCAGCAGCCAAGATTCCGGGACTGTCAATCAGCCCCAGCATTTT. As protein: CASSQDSGTVNQPQHF.

A note on this clonotype: Just one base apart from a much larger clone, this may be a read error. V usage is TRBV2 and J usage is TRBJ2-7, with D unclear. Trimming removed 5 bases at V and 4 bases at J, with 6 bases between. The length of the CDR3 is 11 residues. Looked up from germline, CDR1 is SNHLY and CDR2 is FYNNEI. Written as DNA, the CDR3 is TGTGCCAGCAGTATACAGTACGAGCAGTACTTC. Translating gives CASSIQYEQYF.

The chain couples TRBV3-1 to TRBJ2-1; a possible D gene is TRBD1 (6 bases). V lost 1 base to trimming and J lost 4 bases, with 11 bases between them. The germline V gene encodes CDR1 LGHDT and CDR2 YNNKEL (reference sequence). This CDR3 comprises 15 residues. The CDR3 coding sequence is TGTGCCAGCAGCCAAGCGGGGACACGTTACAATGAGCAGTTCTTC. Protein sequence: CASSQAGTRYNEQFF.

This clonotype was found many times. The chain carries TRBV3-1 and TRBJ2-1; perhaps TRBD1 as D (6 bases). Germline lookup yields CDR1 LGHDT and CDR2 YNNKEL (reference sequence). The CDR3 is 13 residues long. The V end was cut by 6 bases, the J end by 4 bases, with 10 bases between. CDR3 sequence reads: CASRSDRYNEQFF. The DNA of the CDR3 is TGTGCCAGCAGATCCGACAGGTACAATGAGCAGTTCTTC.

In its sample, this clonotype was seen many times. The rearrangement joins TRBV20-1 to TRBJ2-3; D is perhaps TRBD1 (5 bases). CDR1 and CDR2 (germline): DFQATT, SNEGSKA (reference sequence). The CDR3 sequence is 14 residues long. V lost 6 bases and J 1 base, leaving 14 bases between the germline ends. CDR3 coding DNA: TGCAGTGCAGCGAGCAGGGTCGGCACAGATACGCAGTATTTT. This sequence encodes CSAASRVGTDTQYF.

This rearrangement joins TRBV7-9 to TRBJ2-6; D is ambiguous. V shed 0 bases and J shed 4 bases, with 4 bases lying between them. The CDR3 consists of 14 residues. The V gene's germline CDR1 is SEHNR and CDR2 FQNEAQ (reference sequence). CDR3 DNA: TGTGCCAGCAGCTTAGCCAACGGGGCCAACGTCCTGACTTTC. This sequence encodes CASSLANGANVLTF.

This clonotype was seen more than once but under ten times. The chain recombines TRBV3-1 with TRBJ2-1; D is unresolved. The V and J ends lost 2 bases and 0 bases respectively, with 8 bases between them. Germline-derived CDR1 and CDR2 are LGHDT and YNNKEL (reference sequence). The CDR3 sequence is 15 residues long. The CDR3, as DNA: TGTGCCAGCAGCCAAACCCCGAACTCCTACAATGAGCAGTTCTTC. Its translation is CASSQTPNSYNEQFF.

This clonotype was observed at least ten times. V usage is TRBV28 and J usage is TRBJ1-1; TRBD1 agrees at 7 bases. The V gene end was trimmed by 5 bases and the J gene end by 11 bases; junction bases not matched to a gene: 8. The V gene's germline CDR1 is MDHEN and CDR2 SYDVKM. The CDR3 consists of 12 residues. CDR3 DNA sequence: TGTGCCAGCAGTCTCACACAGGGGATGGCTTTCTTT. This sequence encodes CASSLTQGMAFF.

This clonotype was recorded many times. The rearrangement uses TRBV6-1 and TRBJ2-7, with 14 bases matching TRBD2. J lost 6 bases, V lost 5 bases, and 15 bases had no gene match. Germline V gene data show CDR1 as MNHNS and CDR2 as SASEGT. This CDR3 is 18 amino acids long. The CDR3 protein is CASSLMTSGRASSFEQYF. The CDR3 DNA follows: TGTGCCAGCAGTCTCATGACTAGCGGGAGGGCCTCTTCATTCGAGCAGTACTTC.

This clonotype was found a few times. The V call is TRBV27, the J call TRBJ2-1; 8 bases are shared with TRBD2. Germline V gene data show CDR1 as MNHEY and CDR2 as SMNVEV (reference sequence). V was pared by 3 bases and J by 6 bases, with 10 bases of the junction left unmatched. The CDR3 contains 16 residues. The CDR3 coding sequence is TGTGCCAGCAGTTTCGGGGGGGGACGCAGATCCAATGAGCAGTTCTTC. It translates to CASSFGGGRRSNEQFF.

Comment on this clonotype: The germline gene is not matched at one end of the junction; a read error may be the cause. The rearrangement uses TRBV6-9 and TRBJ2-5; 7 bases align to TRBD1. Per the germline V gene, CDR1 is MNHGY and CDR2 is SVAAGI. This CDR3 has 18 residues. CDR3 DNA sequence: TGTGCCAACAGTTACTCACAAACAGGGGACCCCTACCAAGAGACCCAGTACTTC. Translated: CANSYSQTGDPYQETQYF.

This clonotype came up a few times. V is TRBV6-2 or TRBV6-3 and J is TRBJ2-6; tentatively, D is TRBD1 (6 bases). Looked up from germline, CDR1 is MNHEY and CDR2 is SVGEGT. V was cut by 6 bases and J by 0 bases, with 9 bases left in between. This CDR3 spans 15 amino acids. The CDR3 loop is CASSHRVSGANVLTF. The CDR3 nucleotides are TGTGCCAGCAGCCACAGGGTCTCTGGGGCCAACGTCCTGACTTTC.

Turning to this clonotype: A much larger clone differs by one base, so this may be a read error. This chain joins TRBV2 and TRBJ2-7; TRBD2 aligns across 10 bases. The V gene end was trimmed by 4 bases and the J gene end by 6 bases; junction bases not matched to a gene: 3. The CDR3 totals 13 residues. Germline CDR1 and CDR2: SNHLY and FYNNEI. The CDR3 DNA sequence: TGTGCCAGCAGTGTTCTAGCGGGAGCCGAGCAGTACTTC. Its protein product is CASSVLAGAEQYF.

This clonotype was recorded many times. V usage is TRBV11-2 and J usage is TRBJ2-5; 12 bases fit TRBD2. The germline CDR1 and CDR2 sequences are SGHAT and FQNNGV. Losses at the gene ends were 3 bases for V and 1 base for J; bases not matched to a gene: 3. CDR3 size: 16 residues. CDR3 coding DNA: TGTGCCAGCAGCTTTTTACTAGCGGGAGGCCAAGAGACCCAGTACTTC. Protein product: CASSFLLAGGQETQYF.

This clonotype was seen repeatedly, ten times or more. This rearrangement joins TRBV28 to TRBJ1-1; 8 nucleotides agree with TRBD1. CDR3 length: 15 residues. Germline loops: CDR1 MDHEN, CDR2 SYDVKM. The junction had 7 bases not matched to a gene; V was cut back by 6 bases and J by 1 base. The chain's CDR3 is CASRWQGASNTEAFF. Here the CDR3 DNA reads TGTGCCAGCAGGTGGCAGGGGGCGTCGAACACTGAAGCTTTCTTT.

This clonotype was observed a few times. The genes are TRBV20-1 and TRBJ1-1, with 10 bases lining up with TRBD1. CDR1 and CDR2 from the germline V gene are DFQATT and SNEGSKA (reference sequence). The CDR3 covers 14 residues. Losses at the gene ends were 6 bases for V and 2 bases for J; bases not matched to a gene: 6. In nucleotides, the CDR3 is TGCAGTGCACGGACAGGGGGGTCTAACACTGAAGCTTTCTTT. This sequence encodes CSARTGGSNTEAFF.

This clonotype turned up a few times. The CDR3, as DNA: TGTGCCAGCTCACCACTGGGCGGGTTTGAGGATGATACGCAGTATTTT. It yields the protein CASSPLGGFEDDTQYF. The chain links TRBV18 to TRBJ2-3; D is possibly TRBD2 (5 bases). This CDR3 is 16 amino acids long. Per germline, CDR1 KGHSH and CDR2 LQKENI. Deletions cut 1 base from V and 6 bases from J, with 17 bases between.

V gene TRBV6-5 combines with J gene TRBJ2-7; 7 bases fit TRBD1. Germline V gives CDR1 MNHEY, CDR2 SVGAGI. The CDR3 sequence is 17 residues long. V shed 0 bases, J shed 6 bases, and the junction held 14 bases outside the gene matches. The CDR3 sequence: CASSYSVGTENPAEQYF. The CDR3 bases are TGTGCCAGCAGTTACTCGGTTGGGACAGAAAACCCAGCCGAGCAGTACTTC.

V gene TRBV4-2 combines with J gene TRBJ1-2; D not resolved. Between the trimmed V and J ends, which lost 0 bases and 8 bases, there was a span of 10 bases. This CDR3 region has 13 residues. Germline V gene data show CDR1 as LGHNA and CDR2 as YNFKEQ. This chain's CDR3 is CASSQDAPWGYTF. CDR3 nucleotide sequence: TGTGCCAGCAGCCAAGATGCGCCGTGGGGCTACACCTTC.

This clonotype was counted at least ten times. The chain combines TRBV5-1 with TRBJ1-5; possibly TRBD1 for D (6 bases). CDR1 is SGHRS, CDR2 YFSETQ, per germline. Trimming pared 1 base from V and 2 bases from J, leaving 10 bases between. The CDR3 consists of 15 residues. In DNA form, the CDR3 reads TGCGCCAGCAGCTTGCGACCAGGGGGCAATCAGCCCCAGCATTTT. Protein product: CASSLRPGGNQPQHF.

This clonotype was found many times. The gene calls are TRBV10-2 and TRBJ1-3; 8 positions agree with TRBD1. The V segment lost 7 bases and the J segment 0 bases; nucleotides outside the gene matches: 2. The CDR3 runs 14 residues. Looked up from germline, CDR1 is WSHSY and CDR2 is SAAADI. The CDR3 loop reads CASNDRGSGNTIYF. DNA for the CDR3: TGCGCCAGCAATGACAGGGGCTCTGGAAACACCATATATTTT.

This chain connects TRBV5-4 to TRBJ2-5; TRBD2 matches 10 bases. Germline CDR1 SGHNT, CDR2 YYREEE (reference sequence). V gave up 6 bases and J gave up 5 bases; unmatched junction bases: 10. The CDR3 contains 15 residues. CDR3 protein: CASKKGLAGVETQYF. The CDR3, as DNA: TGTGCCAGCAAAAAGGGGCTAGCGGGAGTTGAGACCCAGTACTTC.

A few counts support this clonotype. This chain connects TRBV6-1 to TRBJ2-5; D may be TRBD1 (6 bases). This CDR3 is built from 14 residues. Germline V CDR1 and CDR2: MNHNS, SASEGT. Between the trimmed V and J ends, which lost 6 bases and 2 bases, there was a span of 13 bases. The CDR3 reads CASRTGTIQETQYF. CDR3 DNA sequence: TGTGCCAGCAGAACCGGGACAATACAAGAGACCCAGTACTTC.

In the case of this clonotype: Since no conserved phenylalanine or tryptophan closes the CDR3, a read error is the likely cause. V and J are TRBV28 and TRBJ2-1, with 12 positions matching TRBD1. There are 16 residues in the CDR3. CDR1 is MDHEN, CDR2 SYDVKM, per germline. J lost 3 bases, V lost 7 bases, and 7 bases had no gene match. CDR3 in DNA: TGTGCCAGCATCGCCGGGACAGGGGGCGGCTACAATGAGCAGTTCATC. The encoded protein is CASIAGTGGGYNEQFI.

This clonotype was counted ten times or more. The rearrangement joins TRBV12-3 or TRBV12-4 to TRBJ1-6; tentatively, D is TRBD1 (6 bases). This CDR3 is 17 amino acids long. V was shortened by 6 bases and J by 0 bases, with 15 bases between the two germline ends. The CDR3 loop reads CASRWTDGSSYNSPLHF. CDR3 bases: TGTGCCAGCAGGTGGACAGATGGAAGCTCCTATAATTCACCCCTCCACTTT.

The chain couples TRBV29-1 to TRBJ2-3, with 8 bases fitting TRBD1. The CDR3 extends over 15 amino acids. V was pared by 3 bases and J by 0 bases, with 5 bases of the junction left unmatched. Germline CDR1 is SQVTM and CDR2 is ANQGSEA. The CDR3 DNA sequence: TGCAGCGTTGAGAGGACAGGGCACAGCACAGATACGCAGTATTTT. This encodes CSVERTGHSTDTQYF.

This clonotype showed up just a few times. The chain has TRBV3-1 and TRBJ2-7; 13 bases line up with TRBD2. The germline CDR1 and CDR2 sequences are LGHDT and YNNKEL (reference sequence). With 1 base clipped from V and 7 bases from J, the junction kept 4 bases outside the gene matches. This CDR3 spans 15 amino acids. The CDR3 sequence: CASSQGTSGRDEQYF. Written as DNA, the CDR3 is TGTGCCAGCAGCCAAGGGACTAGCGGGAGAGATGAGCAGTACTTC.